The sequence of this T cell receptor (beta chain) was determined in a study of vaccination effects on CD4 cells after COVID-19. Remarks on this clone: Its target is not known.

Viral peptide pools were used in the ViraFEST assay to expand antigen-specific CD4+ T cells, and sequencing came afterward. Isolation of CD4+ T cells took place after ten to eleven days of culture. All participants had two doses of either the BNT162b2 or mRNA-1273 vaccine. TCRdb's copy holds only in-frame clones and misses some; the assay was immunoSEQ multiplex PCR. This table has 29,000 or so clones, 65% to 75% appearing once. Trimming stripped 0 bases from V and 8 bases from J, with 7 bases between. This CDR3 has 12 residues. Germline assignment: CDR1 SNHLY and CDR2 FYNNEI. The source material was CD4+ T cells from PBMCs cultured with HCoV-OC43 spike peptides, sampled after COVID-19 vaccination. As for subset: HCoV-OC43 spike overlapping peptide pool stimulation. The chain is built from TRBV2 and TRBJ1-1; D might be TRBD1 (5 bases). This receptor was taken from a human donor who received a COVID-19 vaccine. The CDR3 reads CASSEAGAEAFF. The CDR3 bases are TGTGCCAGCAGTGAAGCAGGGGCAGAAGCTTTCTTT.